This T cell receptor (beta chain) derives from a study of shared clonotypes between healthy human individuals. Study-level points and caveats: The authors expected sequencing depth to affect clonotype sharing among donors. A generally larger estimated richness was seen in naive subsets than in memory subsets. The authors sampled blood alone, and tissue repertoires likely differ.

Terminally differentiated effector memory CD45RA+ cells were left out of the naive CD8 fraction, which was CD45RO-negative and positively selected for CCR7. Note on this clone: Its antigen remains unidentified.

V lost 0 bases, J lost 3 bases, and 6 bases stayed unmatched. The CDR3 covers 16 residues. Germline V gene lookup returns CDR1 WNHNN and CDR2 SYGVQD (reference sequence). The protocol was immunoSEQ multiplex PCR, while the TCRdb copy is restricted to in-frame clones and leaves out a portion. The sample has around 2,100,000 clones, over 85% seen once; the top ten hold around 1.2%. The source is a man aged 18 to 30 in good health. Sequencing was performed on naive CD8+ T cells sorted from blood. The rearrangement joins TRBV10-1 to TRBJ2-7; 9 bases line up with TRBD2. CDR3 loop: CASSESPSGANYEQYF. The CDR3 nucleotides are TGCGCCAGCAGTGAGTCCCCTAGCGGGGCCAACTACGAGCAGTACTTC.